This T cell receptor beta chain stems from a study of blood T cell repertoires in COVID-19. Overall study: Samples of COVID-19 (acute and convalescent) were obtained from the United States, Italy and Spain. Sample material is recorded as cDNA or gDNA derived from T cells, B-cell-depleted T cells, or PBMCs.

In Seattle, patients joined the study during active infection and were tracked longitudinally. The V and J ends lost 7 bases and 12 bases respectively, with 10 bases between them. The CDR3 length is 9 residues. Germline-derived CDR1 and CDR2 are SQVTM and ANQGSEA. In the authors' workflow: Estimation of nucleated cell counts was performed using reference gene primer amplification. Some clones are missing from TCRdb's copy, which holds only in-frame ones; the method was immunoSEQ multiplex PCR. The DNA was the basis for D and trimming; V, J and clone size are from that table. This table holds 60,000 to 85,000 clones, about 90% found once.

The sequencing sample was made of peripheral blood. This chain joins TRBV29-1 and TRBJ2-1; D gene uncertain. The TCR was taken from a woman aged 45-60 years with COVID-19, enrolled during active disease. Here the CDR3 DNA reads TGCAGCGCCGGGTTGGTGCAGTTCTTC. This sequence encodes CSAGLVQFF.